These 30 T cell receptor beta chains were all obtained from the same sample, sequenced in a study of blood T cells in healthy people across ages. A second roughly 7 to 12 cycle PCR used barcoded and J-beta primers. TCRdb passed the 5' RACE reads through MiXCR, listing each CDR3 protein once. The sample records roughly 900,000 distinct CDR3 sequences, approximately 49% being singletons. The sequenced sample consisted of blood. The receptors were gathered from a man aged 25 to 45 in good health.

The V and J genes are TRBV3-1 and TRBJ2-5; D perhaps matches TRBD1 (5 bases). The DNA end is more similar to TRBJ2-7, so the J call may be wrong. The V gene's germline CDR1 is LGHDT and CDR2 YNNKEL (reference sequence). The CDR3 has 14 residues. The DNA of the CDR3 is TGTGCCAGCAGCCAAGGGTCCAGGGTTGGCGAGCAGTACTTC. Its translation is CASSQGSRVGEQYF.

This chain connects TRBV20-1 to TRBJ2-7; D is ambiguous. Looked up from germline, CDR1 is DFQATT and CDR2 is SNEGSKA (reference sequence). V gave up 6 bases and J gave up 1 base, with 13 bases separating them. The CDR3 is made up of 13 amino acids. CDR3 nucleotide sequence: TGCAGTGCCGTTGAGGTAGGGTCCTACGAGCAGTACTTC. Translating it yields CSAVEVGSYEQYF.

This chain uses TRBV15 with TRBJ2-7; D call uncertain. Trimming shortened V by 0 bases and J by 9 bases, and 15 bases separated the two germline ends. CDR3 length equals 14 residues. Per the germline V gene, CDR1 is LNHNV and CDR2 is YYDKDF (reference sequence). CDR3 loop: CATSREREIRGQYF. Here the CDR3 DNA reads TGTGCCACCAGCAGAGAACGCGAAATTCGAGGGCAGTACTTC. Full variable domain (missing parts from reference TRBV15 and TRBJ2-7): DAMVIQNPRYQVTQFGKPVTLSCSQTLNHNVMYWYQQKSSQAPKLLFHYYDKDFNNEADTPDNFQSRRPNTSFCFLDIRSPGLGDTAMYLCATSREREIRGQYFGPGTRLTVT.

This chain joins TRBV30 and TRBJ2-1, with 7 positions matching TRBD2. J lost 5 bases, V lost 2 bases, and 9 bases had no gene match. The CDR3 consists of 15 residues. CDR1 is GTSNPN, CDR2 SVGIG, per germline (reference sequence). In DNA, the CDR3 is TGTGCCTGGAGTCCCATTCATGCGGGGGACAATGAGCAGTTCTTC. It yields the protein CAWSPIHAGDNEQFF.

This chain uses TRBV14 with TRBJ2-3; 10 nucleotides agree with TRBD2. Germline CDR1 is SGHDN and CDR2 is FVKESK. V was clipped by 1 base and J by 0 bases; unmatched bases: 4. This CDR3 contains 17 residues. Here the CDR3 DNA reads TGTGCCAGCAGCCAAGCACTAGCGGGGAAAAGCACAGATACGCAGTATTTT. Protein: CASSQALAGKSTDTQYF.

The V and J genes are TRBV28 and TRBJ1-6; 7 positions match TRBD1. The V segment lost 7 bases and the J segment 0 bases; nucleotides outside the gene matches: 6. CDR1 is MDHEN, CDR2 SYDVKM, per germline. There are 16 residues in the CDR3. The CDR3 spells CASKGAGYSYNSPLHF. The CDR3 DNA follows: TGTGCCAGCAAGGGGGCAGGCTACTCCTATAATTCACCCCTCCACTTT.

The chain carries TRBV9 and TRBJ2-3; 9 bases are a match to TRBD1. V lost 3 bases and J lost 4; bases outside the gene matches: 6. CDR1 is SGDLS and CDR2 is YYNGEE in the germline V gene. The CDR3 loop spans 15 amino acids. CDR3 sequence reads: CASSARTGDADTQYF. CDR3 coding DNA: TGTGCCAGCAGCGCCCGGACAGGGGACGCAGATACGCAGTATTTT.

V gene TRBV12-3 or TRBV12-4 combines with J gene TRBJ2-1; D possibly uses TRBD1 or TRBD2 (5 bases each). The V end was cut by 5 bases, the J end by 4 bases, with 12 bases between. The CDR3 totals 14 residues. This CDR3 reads CASSIWDGYNEQFF. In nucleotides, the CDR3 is TGTGCCAGCAGTATCTGGGACGGGTACAATGAGCAGTTCTTC.

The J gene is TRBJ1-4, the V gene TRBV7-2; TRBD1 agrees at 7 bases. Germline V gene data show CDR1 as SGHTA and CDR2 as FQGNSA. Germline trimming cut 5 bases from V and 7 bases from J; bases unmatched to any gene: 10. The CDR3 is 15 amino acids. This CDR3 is CASSTRQGVGEKLFF. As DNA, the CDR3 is TGTGCCAGCAGCACCCGACAGGGAGTAGGTGAAAAACTGTTTTTT. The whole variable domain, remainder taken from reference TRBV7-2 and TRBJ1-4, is GAGVSQSPSNKVTEKGKDVELRCDPISGHTALYWYRQSLGQGLEFLIYFQGNSAPDKSGLPSDRFSAERTGGSVSTLTIQRTQQEDSAVYLCASSTRQGVGEKLFFGSGTQLSVL.

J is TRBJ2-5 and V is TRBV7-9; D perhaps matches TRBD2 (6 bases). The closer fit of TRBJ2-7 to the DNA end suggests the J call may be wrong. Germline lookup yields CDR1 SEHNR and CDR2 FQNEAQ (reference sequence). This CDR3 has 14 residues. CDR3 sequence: CASSRGTDGGEQYF. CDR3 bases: TGTGCCAGCAGCCGCGGGACTGACGGCGGCGAGCAGTACTTC.

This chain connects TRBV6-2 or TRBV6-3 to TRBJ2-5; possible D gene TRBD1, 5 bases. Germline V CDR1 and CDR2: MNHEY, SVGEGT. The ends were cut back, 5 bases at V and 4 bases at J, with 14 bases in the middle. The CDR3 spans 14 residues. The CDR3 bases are TGTGCCAGCAGTAGGGGCATCTCCGGAGAGACCCAGTACTTC. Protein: CASSRGISGETQYF.

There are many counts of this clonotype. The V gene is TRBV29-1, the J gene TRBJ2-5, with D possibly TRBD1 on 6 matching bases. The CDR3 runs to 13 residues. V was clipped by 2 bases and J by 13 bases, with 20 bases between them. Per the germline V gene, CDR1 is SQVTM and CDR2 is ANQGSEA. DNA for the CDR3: TGCAGCGTTGAAACTACAGGGACCTCGTCTCCGTACTTC. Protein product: CSVETTGTSSPYF.

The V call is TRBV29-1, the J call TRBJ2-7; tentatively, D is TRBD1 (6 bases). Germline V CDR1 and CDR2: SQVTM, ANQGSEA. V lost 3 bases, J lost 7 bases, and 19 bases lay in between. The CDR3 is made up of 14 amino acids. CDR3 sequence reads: CSVDRAGAHNEQYF. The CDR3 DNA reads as TGCAGCGTTGACAGGGCAGGGGCCCACAATGAGCAGTACTTC.

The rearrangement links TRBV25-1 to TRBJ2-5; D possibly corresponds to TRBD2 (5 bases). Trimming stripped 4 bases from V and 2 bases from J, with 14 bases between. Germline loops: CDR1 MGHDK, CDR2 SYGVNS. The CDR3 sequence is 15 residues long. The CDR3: CASSVIFGEQETQYF. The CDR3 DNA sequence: TGTGCCAGCAGTGTAATATTCGGGGAACAAGAGACCCAGTACTTC.

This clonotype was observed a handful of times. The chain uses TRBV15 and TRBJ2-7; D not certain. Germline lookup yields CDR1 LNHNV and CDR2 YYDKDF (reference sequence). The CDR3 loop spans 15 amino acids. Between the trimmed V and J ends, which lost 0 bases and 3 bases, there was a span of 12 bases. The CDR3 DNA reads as TGTGCCACCAGCAGAGATTCGACTGGCCGCTACGAGCAGTACTTC. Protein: CATSRDSTGRYEQYF.

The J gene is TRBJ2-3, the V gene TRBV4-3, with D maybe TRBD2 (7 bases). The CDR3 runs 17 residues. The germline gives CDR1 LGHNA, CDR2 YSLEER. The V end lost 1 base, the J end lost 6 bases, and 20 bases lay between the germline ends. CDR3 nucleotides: TGCGCCAGCAGCCAAGGCATAGGGGGGGTTGGACGGGATACGCAGTATTTT. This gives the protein CASSQGIGGVGRDTQYF.

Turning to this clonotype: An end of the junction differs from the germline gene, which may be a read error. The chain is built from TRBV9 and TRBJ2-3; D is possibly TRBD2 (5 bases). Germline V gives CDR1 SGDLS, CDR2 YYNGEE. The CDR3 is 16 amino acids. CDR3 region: CTSSVVGSVGTDTQYF. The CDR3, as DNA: TGTACCAGCAGCGTAGTGGGTAGCGTCGGCACAGATACGCAGTATTTT.

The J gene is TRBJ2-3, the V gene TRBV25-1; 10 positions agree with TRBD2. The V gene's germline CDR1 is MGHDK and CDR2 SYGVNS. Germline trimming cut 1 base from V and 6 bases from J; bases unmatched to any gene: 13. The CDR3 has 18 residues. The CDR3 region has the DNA TGTGCCAGCAGTGAATCCGGGGGGACTAGCGACGTGGCGGATACGCAGTATTTT. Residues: CASSESGGTSDVADTQYF.

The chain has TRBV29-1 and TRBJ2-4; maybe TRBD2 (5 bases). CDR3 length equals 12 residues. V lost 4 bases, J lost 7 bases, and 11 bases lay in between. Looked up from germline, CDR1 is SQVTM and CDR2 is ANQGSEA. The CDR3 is CSVGEGRNIQYF. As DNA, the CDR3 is TGCAGCGTTGGAGAGGGTAGGAACATTCAGTACTTC.

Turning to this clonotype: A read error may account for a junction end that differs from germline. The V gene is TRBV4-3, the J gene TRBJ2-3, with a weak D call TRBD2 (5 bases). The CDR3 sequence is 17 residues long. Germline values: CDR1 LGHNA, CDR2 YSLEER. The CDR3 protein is CVSSQEWQSGNTDTQYF. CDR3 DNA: TGCGTCAGCAGCCAAGAGTGGCAGAGCGGAAACACAGATACGCAGTATTTT.

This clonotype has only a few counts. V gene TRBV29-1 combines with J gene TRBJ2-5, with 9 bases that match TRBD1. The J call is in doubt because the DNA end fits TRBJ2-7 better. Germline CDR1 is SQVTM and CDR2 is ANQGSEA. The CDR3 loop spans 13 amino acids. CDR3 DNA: TGCAGCGTAAGGGACAGGGTAAAAAACGAGCAGTACTTC. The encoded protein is CSVRDRVKNEQYF.

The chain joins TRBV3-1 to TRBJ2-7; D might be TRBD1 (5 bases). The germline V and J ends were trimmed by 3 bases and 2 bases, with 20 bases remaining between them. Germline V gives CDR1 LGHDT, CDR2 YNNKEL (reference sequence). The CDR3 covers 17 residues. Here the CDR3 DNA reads TGTGCCAGCAGCCACCTTGCAGGGCCAGGCTATCCCTACGAGCAGTACTTC. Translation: CASSHLAGPGYPYEQYF.

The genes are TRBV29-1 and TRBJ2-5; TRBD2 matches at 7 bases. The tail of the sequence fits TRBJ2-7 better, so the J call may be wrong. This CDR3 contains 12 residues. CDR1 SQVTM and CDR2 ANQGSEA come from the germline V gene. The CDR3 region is CSVSGTLNEQYF. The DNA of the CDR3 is TGCAGCGTGAGCGGGACGCTGAACGAGCAGTACTTC.

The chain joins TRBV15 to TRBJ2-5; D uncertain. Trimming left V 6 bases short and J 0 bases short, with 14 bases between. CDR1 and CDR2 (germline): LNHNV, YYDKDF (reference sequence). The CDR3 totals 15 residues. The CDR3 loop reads CATRGTSRYQETQYF. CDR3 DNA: TGTGCCACCAGGGGCACTTCGAGGTACCAAGAGACCCAGTACTTC.

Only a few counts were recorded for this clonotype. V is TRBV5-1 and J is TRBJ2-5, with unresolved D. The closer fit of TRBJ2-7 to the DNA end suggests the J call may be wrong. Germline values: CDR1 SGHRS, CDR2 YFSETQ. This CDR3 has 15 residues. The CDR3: CASTDSGPSPSEQYF. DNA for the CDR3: TGCGCCAGCACCGATTCGGGCCCCAGCCCCTCCGAGCAGTACTTC.

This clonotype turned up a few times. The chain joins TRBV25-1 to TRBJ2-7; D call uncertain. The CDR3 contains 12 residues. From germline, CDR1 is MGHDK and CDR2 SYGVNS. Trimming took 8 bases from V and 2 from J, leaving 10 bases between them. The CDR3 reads CASVSTTYEQYF. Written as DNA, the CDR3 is TGTGCCAGCGTAAGTACTACCTACGAGCAGTACTTC.

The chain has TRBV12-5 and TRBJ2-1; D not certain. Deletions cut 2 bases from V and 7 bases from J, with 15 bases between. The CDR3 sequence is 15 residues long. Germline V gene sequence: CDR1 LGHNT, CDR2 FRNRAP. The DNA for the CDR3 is TGTGCTAGTGGTTTGCCAGGAGTTAAAAAAAATGAGCAGTTCTTC. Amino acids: CASGLPGVKKNEQFF.

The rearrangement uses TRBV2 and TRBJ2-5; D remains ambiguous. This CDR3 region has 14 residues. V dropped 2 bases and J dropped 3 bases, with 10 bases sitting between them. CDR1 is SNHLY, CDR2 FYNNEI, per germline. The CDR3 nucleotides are TGTGCCAGCAGTGAATGGGAAAGGAAAGAGACCCAGTACTTC. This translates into CASSEWERKETQYF.

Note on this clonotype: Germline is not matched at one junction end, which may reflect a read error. The CDR3 here is CTSSTDGTGRNEQYF. The DNA for the CDR3 is TGTACCAGCTCGACGGACGGGACAGGGCGCAACGAGCAGTACTTC. This chain uses TRBV18 with TRBJ2-7; TRBD1 matches at 9 bases. This CDR3 is built from 15 residues. Germline values: CDR1 KGHSH, CDR2 LQKENI.

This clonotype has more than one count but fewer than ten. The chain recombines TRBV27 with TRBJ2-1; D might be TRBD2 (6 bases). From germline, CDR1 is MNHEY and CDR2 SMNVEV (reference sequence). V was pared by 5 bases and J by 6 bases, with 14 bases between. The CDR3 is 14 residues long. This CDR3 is CASSPSGVANEQFF. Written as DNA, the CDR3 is TGTGCCAGCAGTCCTTCGGGGGTCGCCAATGAGCAGTTCTTC.